A single sample is the source of the 25 T cell receptor beta chains below, sequenced in a study of shared clonotypes between healthy human individuals (dated by TCRdb to between 2020 and 2021). The library was produced with the immunoSEQ multiplex PCR assay. The immuneACCESS repertoire file appears here via TCRdb, limited to in-frame rearrangements. These files lack a portion of the clones; in checked studies, under half of the deficit traces to unresolved V genes, and the cause of the others is not known. In this sample the table shows about 1.5 million clones, nearly 99% of which occur a single time. The ten largest account for approximately 0.45% of the sample. Sequencing was carried out using naive CD4+ T cells sorted from blood. Read against the paper, the sample's cell subset or site label means: CD45RA+ positively selected. All receptors derive from a man aged 25-45 years in good health.

Of note for this clone: One junction end does not reproduce the germline sequence, and a read error may be involved. The same CDR3 is also encoded by other DNA sequences in this sample. The rearrangement links TRBV7-2 to TRBJ2-3; 10 nucleotides match TRBD2. Germline values: CDR1 SGHTA, CDR2 FQGNSA. The CDR3 length is 14 residues. The CDR3 DNA is TGTGCCAGCAGCCTAGCGGGGGGCACAGATACGCAGTATTTT. Translation gives CASSLAGGTDTQYF.

This clone was recorded once. This rearrangement joins TRBV19 to TRBJ2-3; possibly TRBD2 for D (5 bases). The CDR3 loop spans 14 amino acids. V was shortened by 9 bases and J by 3 bases, with 16 bases between the two germline ends. Germline V gene lookup returns CDR1 LNHDA and CDR2 SQIVND (reference sequence). CDR3 in amino acids: CARGFTPGTDTQYF. The CDR3 DNA follows: TGTGCCAGGGGCTTCACCCCGGGGACAGATACGCAGTATTTT. Drawing the rest from reference TRBV19 and TRBJ2-3, the complete variable domain is DGGITQSPKYLFRKEGQNVTLSCEQNLNHDAMYWYRQDPGQGLRLIYYSQIVNDFQKGDIAEGYSVSREKKESFPLTVTSAQKNPTAFYLCARGFTPGTDTQYFGPGTRLTVL.

The gene calls are TRBV5-1 and TRBJ2-7; possibly TRBD1 for D (6 bases). Germline values: CDR1 SGHRS, CDR2 YFSETQ. The germline V and J ends were trimmed by 3 bases and 0 bases, with 13 bases remaining between them. The CDR3 totals 15 residues. The CDR3 loop is CASSSDSRSSYEQYF. CDR3 coding DNA: TGCGCCAGCAGCTCGGACAGTAGAAGCTCCTACGAGCAGTACTTC.

This rearrangement joins TRBV2 to TRBJ2-1; perhaps TRBD2 as D (5 bases). V gave up 4 bases and J gave up 7 bases, with 17 bases separating them. CDR1 is SNHLY and CDR2 is FYNNEI in the germline V gene. CDR3 size: 15 residues. The CDR3 protein is CASSGAVPGWNEQFF. CDR3 coding DNA: TGTGCCAGCAGTGGGGCGGTGCCGGGGTGGAATGAGCAGTTCTTC.

The V call is TRBV2, the J call TRBJ2-6; 7 nucleotides match TRBD1. The CDR3 sequence is 18 residues long. From germline, CDR1 is SNHLY and CDR2 FYNNEI. V gave up 5 bases and J gave up 2 bases; unmatched junction bases: 12. Written as DNA, the CDR3 is TGTGCCAGCAGTTACAGGGGTCGCCTCTCAGCTGGGGCCAACGTCCTGACTTTC. Residues: CASSYRGRLSAGANVLTF.

This chain uses TRBV6-6 with TRBJ1-2; maybe TRBD1 (6 bases). This CDR3 comprises 15 residues. V was cut by 6 bases and J by 5 bases, with 19 bases left in between. The V gene's germline CDR1 is MNHNY and CDR2 SVGAGI (reference sequence). The CDR3 region has the DNA TGTGCCAGCAGCTCCCGGCTGGGGACACCTTATGGCTACACCTTC. Protein sequence: CASSSRLGTPYGYTF.

The CDR3 spells CSTLASGSWADTQYF. DNA of the CDR3: TGCAGCACCTTGGCTAGCGGGAGTTGGGCAGATACGCAGTATTTT. The chain uses TRBV29-1 and TRBJ2-3, with 10 bases matching TRBD2. Germline V CDR1 and CDR2: SQVTM, ANQGSEA. V was clipped by 8 bases and J by 4 bases; unmatched bases: 12. This CDR3 is built from 15 residues.

This chain links TRBV4-3 with TRBJ1-4; 8 bases fit TRBD1. The length of the CDR3 is 15 residues. Germline CDR1 and CDR2: LGHNA and YSLEER. J lost 7 bases, V lost 1 base, and 5 bases had no gene match. The CDR3 here is CASSQVYGQGEKLFF. DNA for the CDR3: TGCGCCAGCAGCCAAGTGTATGGACAGGGTGAAAAACTGTTTTTT.

The V gene is TRBV18, the J gene TRBJ2-1; TRBD2 aligns across 8 bases. The ends lost 4 bases at V and 0 bases at J; junction bases unmatched: 2. This CDR3 is 15 amino acids long. Germline CDR1 is KGHSH and CDR2 is LQKENI. CDR3 nucleotide sequence: TGTGCCAGCTCACGGGCGGGAGGCTCCTACAATGAGCAGTTCTTC. Translated: CASSRAGGSYNEQFF. Complete variable domain (other parts from reference TRBV18 and TRBJ2-1): NAGVMQNPRHLVRRRGQEARLRCSPMKGHSHVYWYRQLPEEGLKFMVYLQKENIIDESGMPKERFSAEFPKEGPSILRIQQVVRGDSAAYFCASSRAGGSYNEQFFGPGTRLTVL.

The chain employs TRBV19 and TRBJ1-2, with TRBD1 identical over 8 bases. The J segment lost 6 bases and the V segment lost 7 bases, leaving 10 bases of the junction unmatched. Germline assignment: CDR1 LNHDA and CDR2 SQIVND (reference sequence). CDR3 length: 14 amino acids. The CDR3 nucleotides read TGTGCCAGTACACGAAGGACAGGGCTTGATGGCTACACCTTC. Translation gives CASTRRTGLDGYTF.

The V gene is TRBV25-1, the J gene TRBJ2-3; D is ambiguous. Trimming shortened V by 8 bases and J by 2 bases, and 5 bases separated the two germline ends. Germline V lookup: CDR1 MGHDK, CDR2 SYGVNS. The CDR3 runs 11 residues. The CDR3 bases are TGTGCCAGCGGATACACAGATACGCAGTATTTT. It codes for CASGYTDTQYF.

This clone occurred once. This sequence joins TRBV6-6 and TRBJ2-2; D is unresolved. The CDR3 is 13 residues long. Germline loops: CDR1 MNHNY, CDR2 SVGAGI (reference sequence). The V gene lost 6 bases and the J gene lost 0 bases, with 5 bases spanning the gap. The CDR3 DNA follows: TGTGCCAGCAGGCTATCGAACACCGGGGAGCTGTTTTTT. Encoded protein: CASRLSNTGELFF.

V usage is TRBV5-1 and J usage is TRBJ2-4; the D is unclear. Looked up from germline, CDR1 is SGHRS and CDR2 is YFSETQ. The CDR3 covers 12 residues. V lost 6 bases to trimming and J lost 8 bases, with 12 bases between them. CDR3 nucleotides: TGCGCCAGCACGGATCCTTGGGACATTCAGTACTTC. This codes for CASTDPWDIQYF.

This clone was found once. The rearrangement links TRBV5-5 to TRBJ1-1; 9 nucleotides line up with TRBD1. The CDR3 extends over 18 amino acids. Trimming at V came to 4 bases and at J to 2 bases, leaving 15 bases not matched to a gene. Germline V CDR1 and CDR2: SGHKS, YYEKEE (reference sequence). CDR3 bases: TGTGCCAGCAGCCCAGGCTTGTTTAACAGGGGGCCCAACACTGAAGCTTTCTTT. It yields the protein CASSPGLFNRGPNTEAFF.

This clone was detected once. The chain recombines TRBV5-4 with TRBJ1-2; TRBD1 might be the D (6 bases). Trimming removed 2 bases at V and 7 bases at J, with 15 bases between. This CDR3 is built from 14 residues. From germline, CDR1 is SGHNT and CDR2 YYREEE (reference sequence). The CDR3 is CASSFMPGDLGYTF. The CDR3 DNA sequence: TGTGCCAGCAGCTTTATGCCAGGGGATCTTGGCTACACCTTC. The full variable domain, with the rest looked up from reference TRBV5-4 and TRBJ1-2, is ETGVTQSPTHLIKTRGQQVTLRCSSQSGHNTVSWYQQALGQGPQFIFQYYREEENGRGNFPPRFSGLQFPNYSSELNVNALELDDSALYLCASSFMPGDLGYTFGSGTRLTVV.

The V and J genes are TRBV5-1 and TRBJ1-1; D not certain. CDR3 length: 11 residues. With 0 bases removed from V and 7 bases from J, the gap between germline ends came to 4 bases. Germline V gene sequence: CDR1 SGHRS, CDR2 YFSETQ. The CDR3 region has the DNA TGCGCCAGCAGCTTGGCCGATGAAGCTTTCTTT. This translates into CASSLADEAFF.

This sequence joins TRBV5-8 and TRBJ1-1; D is unclear. The CDR3 length is 15 residues. Germline lookup yields CDR1 SGHTS and CDR2 YDEGEE. Trimming removed 4 bases from V and 2 bases from J, with 15 bases in between. The CDR3 loop is CASSRPPPRNTEAFF. CDR3 nucleotides: TGTGCCAGCAGCCGACCTCCCCCACGTAACACTGAAGCTTTCTTT.

The chain is built from TRBV9 and TRBJ2-1; 7 positions match TRBD1. Germline V gives CDR1 SGDLS, CDR2 YYNGEE. V shed 2 bases and J 10 bases; nucleotides not matched to a gene: 6. This CDR3 has 13 amino acids. Written as DNA, the CDR3 is TGTGCCAGCAGCGTGGCGGACAGGCGAGAGCAGTTCTTC. Protein product: CASSVADRREQFF. The full variable domain, with the rest looked up from reference TRBV9 and TRBJ2-1, is DSGVTQTPKHLITATGQRVTLRCSPRSGDLSVYWYQQSLDQGLQFLIQYYNGEERAKGNILERFSAQQFPDLHSELNLSSLELGDSALYFCASSVADRREQFFGPGTRLTVL.

The chain has TRBV6-6 and TRBJ2-1; 8 bases agree with TRBD2. Trimming at V came to 2 bases and at J to 7 bases, leaving 10 bases not matched to a gene. The germline V gene encodes CDR1 MNHNY and CDR2 SVGAGI (reference sequence). The CDR3 covers 16 residues. DNA for the CDR3: TGTGCCAGCAGTTACGACGTAAGCGGGAGTAGGAATGAGCAGTTCTTC. It is translated as CASSYDVSGSRNEQFF.

This chain links TRBV19 with TRBJ2-1; D is possibly TRBD2 (6 bases). CDR3 length equals 12 residues. With 3 bases removed from V and 11 bases from J, the gap between germline ends came to 11 bases. The V gene's germline CDR1 is LNHDA and CDR2 SQIVND (reference sequence). The CDR3 loop reads CASSMGLRQQFF. The DNA for the CDR3 is TGTGCCAGTAGTATGGGACTTCGGCAGCAGTTCTTC. The full variable domain, its missing parts supplied by reference TRBV19 and TRBJ2-1, is DGGITQSPKYLFRKEGQNVTLSCEQNLNHDAMYWYRQDPGQGLRLIYYSQIVNDFQKGDIAEGYSVSREKKESFPLTVTSAQKNPTAFYLCASSMGLRQQFFGPGTRLTVL.

V is TRBV27 and J is TRBJ2-7; 11 positions match TRBD1. With V trimmed by 5 bases and J by 6 bases, 15 bases remained unmatched. CDR3 length: 17 amino acids. The germline CDR1 and CDR2 sequences are MNHEY and SMNVEV (reference sequence). The CDR3: CASSRNRAGTGGREQYF. The CDR3 nucleotides are TGTGCCAGCAGTAGAAACCGAGCCGGGACAGGGGGTCGCGAGCAGTACTTC.

For the CDR3, the DNA is TGTGCCAGCAGTTACTCCGGGGTGAGGGGTACGCAGTATTTT. Translated, it gives CASSYSGVRGTQYF. V gene TRBV6-5 combines with J gene TRBJ2-3; D might be TRBD1 or TRBD2, each matching 5 bases. CDR1 MNHEY and CDR2 SVGAGI come from the germline V gene. CDR3 size: 14 residues. V lost 0 bases to trimming and J lost 8 bases, with 12 bases between them.

The chain has TRBV20-1 and TRBJ2-1; D unresolved. The CDR3 is made up of 11 amino acids. CDR1 and CDR2 (germline): DFQATT, SNEGSKA (reference sequence). The CDR3 sequence is CRLTTGNEQFF. The CDR3 region has the DNA TGCAGGCTGACAACCGGGAATGAGCAGTTCTTC.

The chain joins TRBV7-3 to TRBJ2-7; no clear D gene. The germline gives CDR1 SGHTA, CDR2 FQGTGA. The CDR3 spans 15 residues. The ends were cut back, 2 bases at V and 0 bases at J, with 11 bases in the middle. As DNA, the CDR3 is TGTGCCAGCAGCTTATCGTCGGAGCTCTCCTACGAGCAGTACTTC. Its protein product is CASSLSSELSYEQYF.

As regards this clone: The sample holds other DNA sequences that translate to the same CDR3. CDR3 coding DNA: TGTGCCAGCAGTGAACAGGGTAGCACCGGGGAGCTGTTTTTT. Translating gives CASSEQGSTGELFF. V and J are TRBV6-1 and TRBJ2-2, with a possible D match to TRBD1 (5 bases). V was clipped by 2 bases and J by 4 bases, with 8 bases between them. CDR1 is MNHNS, CDR2 SASEGT, per germline. The CDR3 consists of 14 residues.